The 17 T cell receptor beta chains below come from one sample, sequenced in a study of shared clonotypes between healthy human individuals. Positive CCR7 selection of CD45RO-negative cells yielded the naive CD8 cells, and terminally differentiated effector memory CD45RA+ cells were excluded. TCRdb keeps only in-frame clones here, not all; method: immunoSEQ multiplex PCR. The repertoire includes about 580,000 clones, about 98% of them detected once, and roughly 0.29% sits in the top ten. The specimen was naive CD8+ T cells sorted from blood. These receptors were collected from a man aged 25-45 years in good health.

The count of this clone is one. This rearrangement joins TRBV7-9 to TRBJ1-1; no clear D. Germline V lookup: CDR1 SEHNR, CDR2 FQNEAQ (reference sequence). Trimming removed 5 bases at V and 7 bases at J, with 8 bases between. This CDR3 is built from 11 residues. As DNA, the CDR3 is TGTGCCAGCAGCCCGCCCGGTGAAGCTTTCTTT. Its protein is CASSPPGEAFF.

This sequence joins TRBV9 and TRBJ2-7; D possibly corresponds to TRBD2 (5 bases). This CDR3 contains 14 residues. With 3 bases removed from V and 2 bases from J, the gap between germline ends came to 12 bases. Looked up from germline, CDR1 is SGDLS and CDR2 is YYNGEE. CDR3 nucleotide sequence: TGTGCCAGCAGCGGATCCGGGAATCCCTACGAGCAGTACTTC. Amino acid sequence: CASSGSGNPYEQYF.

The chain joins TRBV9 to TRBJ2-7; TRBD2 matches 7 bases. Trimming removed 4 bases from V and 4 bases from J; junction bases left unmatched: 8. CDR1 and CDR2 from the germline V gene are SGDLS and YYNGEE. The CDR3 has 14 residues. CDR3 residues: CASSLGAGAYEQYF. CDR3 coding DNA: TGTGCCAGCAGCCTCGGCGCGGGAGCTTACGAGCAGTACTTC. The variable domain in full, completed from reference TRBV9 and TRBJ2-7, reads DSGVTQTPKHLITATGQRVTLRCSPRSGDLSVYWYQQSLDQGLQFLIQYYNGEERAKGNILERFSAQQFPDLHSELNLSSLELGDSALYFCASSLGAGAYEQYFGPGTRLTVT.

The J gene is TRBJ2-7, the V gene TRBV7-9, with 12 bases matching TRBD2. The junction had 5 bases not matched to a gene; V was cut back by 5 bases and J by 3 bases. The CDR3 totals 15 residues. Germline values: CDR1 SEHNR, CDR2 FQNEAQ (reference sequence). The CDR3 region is CASSPSGLAGYEQYF. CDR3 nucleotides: TGTGCCAGCAGCCCCTCGGGACTAGCGGGCTACGAGCAGTACTTC.

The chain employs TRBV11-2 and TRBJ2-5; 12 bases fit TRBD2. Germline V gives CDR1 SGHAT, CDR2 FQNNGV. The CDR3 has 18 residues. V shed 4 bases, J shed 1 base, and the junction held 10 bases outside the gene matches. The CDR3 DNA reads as TGTGCCAGCAGCTCGGGACTAGCGGGTGAATACCTCCAAGAGACCCAGTACTTC. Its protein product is CASSSGLAGEYLQETQYF.

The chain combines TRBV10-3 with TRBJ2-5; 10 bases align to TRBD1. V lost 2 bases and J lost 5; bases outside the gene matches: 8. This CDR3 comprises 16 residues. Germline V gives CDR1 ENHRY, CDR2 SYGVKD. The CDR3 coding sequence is TGTGCCATCAGTGAGCCGACGGGACAGGGGATGGAGACCCAGTACTTC. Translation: CAISEPTGQGMETQYF.

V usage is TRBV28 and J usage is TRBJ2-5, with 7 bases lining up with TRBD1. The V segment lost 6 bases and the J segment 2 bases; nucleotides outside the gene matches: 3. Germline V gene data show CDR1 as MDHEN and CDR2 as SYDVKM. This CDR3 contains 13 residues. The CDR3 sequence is CASRKTGQETQYF. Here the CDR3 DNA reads TGTGCCAGCAGGAAGACAGGGCAAGAGACCCAGTACTTC.

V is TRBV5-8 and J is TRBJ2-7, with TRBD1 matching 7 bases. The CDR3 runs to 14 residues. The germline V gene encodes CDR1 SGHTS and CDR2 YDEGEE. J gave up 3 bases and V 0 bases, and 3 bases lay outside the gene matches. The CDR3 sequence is CASSLAGQLYEQYF. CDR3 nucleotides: TGTGCCAGCAGCTTGGCGGGACAGCTCTACGAGCAGTACTTC.

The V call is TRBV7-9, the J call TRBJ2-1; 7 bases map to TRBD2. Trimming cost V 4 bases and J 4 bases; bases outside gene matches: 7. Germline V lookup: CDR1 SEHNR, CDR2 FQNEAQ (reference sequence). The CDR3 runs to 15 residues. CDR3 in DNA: TGTGCCAGCAGCTCCCCTGGCGGGGGTTACAATGAGCAGTTCTTC. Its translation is CASSSPGGGYNEQFF.

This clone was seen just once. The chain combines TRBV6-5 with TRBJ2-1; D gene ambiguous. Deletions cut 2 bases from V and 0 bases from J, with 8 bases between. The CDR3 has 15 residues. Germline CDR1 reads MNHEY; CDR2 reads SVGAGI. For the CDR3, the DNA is TGTGCCAGCAGTTACGTGGAAAGCTCCTACAATGAGCAGTTCTTC. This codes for CASSYVESSYNEQFF.

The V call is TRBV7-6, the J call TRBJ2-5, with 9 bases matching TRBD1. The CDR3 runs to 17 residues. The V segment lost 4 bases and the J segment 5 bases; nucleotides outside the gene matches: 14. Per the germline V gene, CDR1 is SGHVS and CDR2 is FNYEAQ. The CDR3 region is CASSYRSGTGLTETQYF. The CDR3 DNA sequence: TGTGCCAGCAGCTACCGCTCCGGGACAGGGTTGACGGAGACCCAGTACTTC.

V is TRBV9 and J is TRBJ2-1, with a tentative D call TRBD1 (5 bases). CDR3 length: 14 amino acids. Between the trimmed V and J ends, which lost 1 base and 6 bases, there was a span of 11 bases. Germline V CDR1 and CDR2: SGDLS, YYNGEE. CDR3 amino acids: CASSVRGGPNEQFF. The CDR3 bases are TGTGCCAGCAGCGTAAGGGGTGGCCCCAATGAGCAGTTCTTC.

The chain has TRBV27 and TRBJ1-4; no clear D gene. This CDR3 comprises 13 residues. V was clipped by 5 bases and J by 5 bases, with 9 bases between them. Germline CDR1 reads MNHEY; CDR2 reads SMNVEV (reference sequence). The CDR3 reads CASSSRPNEKLFF. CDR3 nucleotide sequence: TGTGCCAGCAGTAGCAGACCAAATGAAAAACTGTTTTTT.

The CDR3 coding sequence is TGTGCCAGCAGTCTCGGGGTCGGTTGGAACACTGAAGCTTTCTTT. Its protein is CASSLGVGWNTEAFF. The chain combines TRBV6-6 with TRBJ1-1; D gene ambiguous. Trimming pared 5 bases from V and 1 base from J, leaving 14 bases between. The CDR3 has 15 amino acids. Germline CDR1 is MNHNY and CDR2 is SVGAGI (reference sequence).

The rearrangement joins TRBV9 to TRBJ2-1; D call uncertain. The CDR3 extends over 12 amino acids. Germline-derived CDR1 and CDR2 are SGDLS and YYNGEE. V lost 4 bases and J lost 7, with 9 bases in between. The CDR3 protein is CASSSTGNEQFF. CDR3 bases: TGTGCCAGCAGCTCCACCGGGAATGAGCAGTTCTTC.

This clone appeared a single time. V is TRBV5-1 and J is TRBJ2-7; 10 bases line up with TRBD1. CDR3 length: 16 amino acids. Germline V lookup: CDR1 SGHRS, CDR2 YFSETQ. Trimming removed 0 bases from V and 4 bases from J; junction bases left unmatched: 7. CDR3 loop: CASSLAQTGGSYEQYF. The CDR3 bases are TGCGCCAGCAGCTTGGCCCAGACAGGGGGCTCTTACGAGCAGTACTTC.

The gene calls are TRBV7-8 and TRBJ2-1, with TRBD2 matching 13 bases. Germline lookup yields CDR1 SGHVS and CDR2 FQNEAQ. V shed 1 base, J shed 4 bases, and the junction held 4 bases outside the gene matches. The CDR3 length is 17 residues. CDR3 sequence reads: CASSLEGLAGIYNEQFF. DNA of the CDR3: TGTGCCAGCAGCTTAGAGGGACTAGCGGGGATATACAATGAGCAGTTCTTC. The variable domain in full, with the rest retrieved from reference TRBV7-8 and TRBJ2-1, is GAGVSQSPRYKVAKRGQDVALRCDPISGHVSLFWYQQALGQGPEFLTYFQNEAQLDKSGLPSDRFFAERPEGSVSTLKIQRTQQEDSAVYLCASSLEGLAGIYNEQFFGPGTRLTVL.